The rows below give T cell receptor beta chains drawn from one sample of a study of blood T cell repertoires in COVID-19. Only in-frame clones appear in the TCRdb table, and some are missing; sequencing was by immunoSEQ multiplex PCR. The table includes roughly 200,000 clones, nearly 90% detected once. The sequencing input was peripheral blood. These receptors all stem from a man in his forties or fifties with acute or convalescent COVID-19. CDR3s include the opening cysteine and the closing phenylalanine or tryptophan.

>TRBJ2-1|TRBV4-3
CASSLRPASGGAYNEQFF
>TRBJ1-3|TRBV7-8
CASSLAWREYSGNTIYF
>TRBJ2-3|TRBV7-6
CASSLGEASGRRADTQYF
>TRBJ1-4|TRBV20-1
CSARAQRGLFF
>TRBJ1-2|TRBV6-5
CASTYRGDYGYTF
>TRBJ2-1|TRBV27
CASSSSTSGTAEQFF
>TRBJ1-6|TRBV30
CAWSVRGTGRISSPLHF
>TRBJ1-3|TRBV28
CASRTGPGNTIYF
>TRBJ2-7|TRBV27
CASSLYPGTYEQYF
>TRBJ2-3|TRBV7-2
CASSFWATDTQYF
>TRBJ2-3|TRBV6-5
CASSLQGARTDTQYF
>TRBJ2-1|TRBV7-6
CASSLYSGDLGQFF
>TRBJ1-2|TRBV7-9
CASNPDWGGGYTF
>TRBJ2-1|TRBV24-1
CATSDSSAGGNEQFF
>TRBJ1-5|TRBV18
CASSQSGNQPQHF
>TRBJ1-2|TRBV19
CASSIRQVDGYTF
>TRBJ1-1|TRBV5-1
CASSFFGTGGSTEAFF
>TRBJ1-2|TRBV27
CASSLEAQAGGGYTF
>TRBJ1-2|TRBV19
CASSPAGGYGYTF
>TRBJ2-5|TRBV10-3
CAISETDGAGETQYF
>TRBJ2-7|TRBV28
CASSPRSYRGHPEQYF
>TRBJ1-3|TRBV18
CASSPRKGRETGNTIYF
>TRBJ2-2|TRBV5-1
CASKVAGVTTGELFF
>TRBJ2-7|TRBV6-5
CASSYRRGGGQYF
>TRBJ1-2|TRBV11-3
CASSKLDRGTIRANYGYTF
>TRBJ1-1|TRBV7-9
CASSLVLGGTEAFF
>TRBJ1-3|TRBV6-5
CATSRGYGNTIYF
>TRBJ1-6|TRBV10-3
CATGEGQGFSPLHF
>TRBJ1-2|TRBV7-9
CASSLGRGSGYTF
>TRBJ2-7|TRBV19
CASSGRDRGTYEQYF
>TRBJ1-5|TRBV19
CASRQGNQPQHF
>TRBJ1-6|TRBV5-1
CASSLGFDRDDSPLHF
>TRBJ2-6|TRBV27
CASSFQAALSGANVLTF
>TRBJ1-1|TRBV28
CASNRYSFDTEAFF
>TRBJ2-1|TRBV29-1
CSVDKGAPYNEQFF
>TRBJ1-2|TRBV6-5
CASSDRGSGNYGYTF
>TRBJ1-6|TRBV27
CASSLLGGKVSPLHF
>TRBJ2-2|TRBV9
CASSLTLTSGTNTGELFF
>TRBJ1-1|TRBV5-1
CASSLLVGTGEVEAFF
>TRBJ1-5|TRBV27
CASRPDRRNQPQHF
>TRBJ2-1|TRBV18
CASSPDRVWNEQFF
>TRBJ2-1|TRBV2
CASRTRAGHEQFF
>TRBJ1-6|TRBV24-1
CATSEFGGSLHF
>TRBJ2-3|TRBV15
CATSRDITRRGTSGSTDTQYF
>TRBJ2-1|TRBV18
CASSPPISADNEQFF
>TRBJ1-1|TRBV3-1/TRBV3-2
CASRDSTNTEAFF
>TRBJ2-2|TRBV7-9
CASSFWTLRTGELFF
>TRBJ2-1|TRBV28
CASSLGGKRYNEQFF